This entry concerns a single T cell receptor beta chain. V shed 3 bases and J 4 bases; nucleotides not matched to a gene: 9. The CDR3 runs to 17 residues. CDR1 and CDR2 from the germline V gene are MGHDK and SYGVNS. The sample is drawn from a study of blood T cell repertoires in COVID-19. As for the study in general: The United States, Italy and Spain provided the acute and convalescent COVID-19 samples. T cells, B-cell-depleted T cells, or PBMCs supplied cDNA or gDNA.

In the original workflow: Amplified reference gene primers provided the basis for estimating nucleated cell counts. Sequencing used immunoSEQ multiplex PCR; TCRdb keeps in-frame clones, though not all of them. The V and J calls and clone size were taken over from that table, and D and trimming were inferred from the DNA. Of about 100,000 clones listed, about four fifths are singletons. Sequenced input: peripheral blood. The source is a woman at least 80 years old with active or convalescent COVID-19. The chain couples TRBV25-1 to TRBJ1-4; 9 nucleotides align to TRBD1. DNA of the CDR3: TGTGCCAGCAGTGACCCGACAGGGGGGTCGGGTAATGAAAAACTGTTTTTT. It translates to CASSDPTGGSGNEKLFF.